The clone carrying this T cell receptor (beta chain) was observed at least ten times. This specimen belongs to a study of low-dose radiotherapy and immunotherapy resistance in tumors. About the research overall: Cohort 2 was treated with 1 Gy per fraction every two weeks, amounting to 13 Gy across 26 weeks. Every two weeks, cyclophosphamide 200 mg/m2 was infused one day before radiation plus immunotherapy.

The TCRs were subjected to amplification over about 20 PCR cycles employing a constant-region primer in conjunction with a V-primer adapter. TCRdb processed the reads anew with MiXCR; each CDR3 protein has one entry. The table shows some 52,000 distinct CDR3 sequences, with 33% occurring only once. Specified time point: after trial treatment. Indicated treatment: LDRT plus nivolumab, ipilimumab, low-dose cyclophosphamide and aspirin (RACIN trial). Low-dose radiotherapy and low-dose cyclophosphamide, together with aspirin, ipilimumab and nivolumab, were given to donors. Germline V gives CDR1 SNHLY, CDR2 FYNNEI. The CDR3 is made up of 14 amino acids. Trimming cost V 7 bases and J 9 bases, with 19 bases left between them.

The sequencing used PBMCs, collected after low-dose radiotherapy plus immunotherapy. This rearrangement joins TRBV2 to TRBJ2-1; D might be TRBD1 or TRBD2, each matching 7 bases. The receptor was derived from a male donor with rectosigmoid adenocarcinoma. The CDR3 loop is CASMAQGGYVEQFF. CDR3 bases: TGTGCCAGCATGGCGCAGGGGGGGTACGTTGAGCAGTTCTTC.